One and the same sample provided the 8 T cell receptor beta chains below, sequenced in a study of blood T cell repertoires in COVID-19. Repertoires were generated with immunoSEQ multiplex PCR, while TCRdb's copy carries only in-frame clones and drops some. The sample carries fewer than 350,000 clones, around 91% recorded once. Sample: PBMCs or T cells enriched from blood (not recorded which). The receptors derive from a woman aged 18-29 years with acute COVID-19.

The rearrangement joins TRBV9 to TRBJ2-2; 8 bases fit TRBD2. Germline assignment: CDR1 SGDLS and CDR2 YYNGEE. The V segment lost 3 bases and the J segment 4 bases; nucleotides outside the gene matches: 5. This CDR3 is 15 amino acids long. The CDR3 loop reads CASSAAGGPTGELFF. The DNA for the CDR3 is TGTGCCAGCAGCGCCGCGGGGGGCCCCACCGGGGAGCTGTTTTTT. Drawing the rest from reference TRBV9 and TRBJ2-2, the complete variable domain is DSGVTQTPKHLITATGQRVTLRCSPRSGDLSVYWYQQSLDQGLQFLIQYYNGEERAKGNILERFSAQQFPDLHSELNLSSLELGDSALYFCASSAAGGPTGELFFGEGSRLTVL.

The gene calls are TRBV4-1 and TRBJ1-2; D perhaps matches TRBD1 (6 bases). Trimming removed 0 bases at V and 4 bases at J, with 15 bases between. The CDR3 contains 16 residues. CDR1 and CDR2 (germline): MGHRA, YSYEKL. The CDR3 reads CASSQEQGAGIYGYTF. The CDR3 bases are TGCGCCAGCAGCCAAGAACAGGGCGCTGGGATCTATGGCTACACCTTC.

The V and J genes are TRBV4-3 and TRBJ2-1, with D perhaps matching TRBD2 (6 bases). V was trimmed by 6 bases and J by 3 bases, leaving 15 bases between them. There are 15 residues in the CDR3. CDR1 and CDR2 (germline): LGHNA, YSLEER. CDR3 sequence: CASSGGSGLYNEQFF. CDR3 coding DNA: TGCGCCAGCAGTGGTGGTAGCGGTCTCTACAATGAGCAGTTCTTC.

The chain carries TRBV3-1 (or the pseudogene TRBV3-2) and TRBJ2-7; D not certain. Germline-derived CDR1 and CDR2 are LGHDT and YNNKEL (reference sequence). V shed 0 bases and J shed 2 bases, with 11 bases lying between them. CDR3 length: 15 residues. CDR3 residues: CASSQDPGSTYEQYF. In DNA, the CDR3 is TGTGCCAGCAGCCAAGATCCCGGGTCGACCTACGAGCAGTACTTC.

The CDR3, as DNA: TGTGCCAGCAGGCCTCGGACAGGGATTTCTTACGAGCAGTACTTC. Translating gives CASRPRTGISYEQYF. The chain employs TRBV2 and TRBJ2-7; 8 bases map to TRBD1. V lost 6 bases, J lost 4 bases, and 11 bases stayed unmatched. The CDR3 contains 15 residues. Per the germline V gene, CDR1 is SNHLY and CDR2 is FYNNEI.

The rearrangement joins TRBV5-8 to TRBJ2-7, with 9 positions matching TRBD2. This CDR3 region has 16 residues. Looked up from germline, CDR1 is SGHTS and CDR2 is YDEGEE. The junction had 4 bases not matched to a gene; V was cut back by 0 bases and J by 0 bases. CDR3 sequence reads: CASSLDSGSGSYEQYF. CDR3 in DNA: TGTGCCAGCAGCTTGGATAGCGGGAGCGGCTCCTACGAGCAGTACTTC.

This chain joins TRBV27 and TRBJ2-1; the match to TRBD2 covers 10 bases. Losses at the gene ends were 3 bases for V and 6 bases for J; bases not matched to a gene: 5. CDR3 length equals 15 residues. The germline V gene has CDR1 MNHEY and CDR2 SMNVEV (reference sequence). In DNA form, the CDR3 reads TGTGCCAGCAGTTTCGGAACTAGCGGGGCCAATGAGCAGTTCTTC. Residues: CASSFGTSGANEQFF.

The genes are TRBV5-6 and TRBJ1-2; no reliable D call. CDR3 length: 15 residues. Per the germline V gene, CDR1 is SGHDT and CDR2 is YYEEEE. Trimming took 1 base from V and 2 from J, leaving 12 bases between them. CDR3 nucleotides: TGTGCCAGCAGCTTGACGGGAGGGTCCAACTATGGCTACACCTTC. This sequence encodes CASSLTGGSNYGYTF.